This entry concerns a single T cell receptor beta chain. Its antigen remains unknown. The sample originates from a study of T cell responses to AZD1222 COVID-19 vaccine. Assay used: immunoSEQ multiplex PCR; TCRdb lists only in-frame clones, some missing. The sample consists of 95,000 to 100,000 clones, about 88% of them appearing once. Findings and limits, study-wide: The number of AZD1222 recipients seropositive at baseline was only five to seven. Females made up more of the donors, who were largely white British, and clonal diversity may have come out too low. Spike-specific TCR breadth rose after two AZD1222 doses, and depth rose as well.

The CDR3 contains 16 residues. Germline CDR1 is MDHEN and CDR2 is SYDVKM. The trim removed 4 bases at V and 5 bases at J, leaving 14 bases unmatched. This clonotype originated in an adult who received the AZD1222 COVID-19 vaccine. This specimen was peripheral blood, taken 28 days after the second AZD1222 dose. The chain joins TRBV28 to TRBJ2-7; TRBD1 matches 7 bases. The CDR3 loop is CASSSPSGTAQDEQYF. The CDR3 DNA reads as TGTGCCAGCAGTTCTCCCTCGGGGACAGCGCAGGACGAGCAGTACTTC.